This TCR beta chain comes out of a study of blood T cell repertoires in COVID-19. V was clipped by 5 bases and J by 5 bases; unmatched bases: 3. The CDR3 loop spans 14 amino acids. The V gene's germline CDR1 is LNHNV and CDR2 YYDKDF (reference sequence). Profiled with immunoSEQ multiplex PCR; TCRdb holds only in-frame clones, not every one. Among under 75,000 clones listed, more than 75% were seen once. This clonotype originated in a man aged 55 to 70 with acute or convalescent COVID-19. Sequences were obtained from peripheral blood. The V and J genes are TRBV15 and TRBJ2-2, with 9 bases identical to TRBD1. This CDR3 reads CATSHRGRTGELFF. DNA of the CDR3: TGTGCCACCAGCCACAGGGGGCGTACCGGGGAGCTGTTTTTT.